This is a list of T cell receptor beta chains from one sample in a study of identical twins. TCRdb reanalysed the 5' RACE reads using MiXCR and keeps one entry per CDR3 protein. Among some 330,000 distinct CDR3 sequences listed, roughly 9% were seen once. Input material: naive T cells sorted from blood. All receptors derive from a woman aged 50 to 65 in good health. Both conserved end residues are trimmed from each CDR3. Fields, in order: V gene, J gene, CDR3 protein.

TRBV6-1	TRBJ1-2	ASSEASWGYT
TRBV12-3/TRBV12-4	TRBJ1-1	ASSFARDAEAF
TRBV2	TRBJ2-2	ASRILWSGELF
TRBV20-1	TRBJ1-5	SARDLGTGVRYSNQPQH
TRBV20-1	TRBJ2-3	SARDITAGGRTDTQY
TRBV5-1	TRBJ1-1	ASSLRWNTEAF
TRBV29-1	TRBJ1-2	SSRTGRGRGYT
TRBV12-3/TRBV12-4	TRBJ1-2	ASSLEGRGYT
TRBV4-1	TRBJ2-1	ASSPRPASEQF
TRBV15	TRBJ2-1	ATSRISGSRGF
TRBV2	TRBJ1-5	ASRGQAFLNSNQPQH